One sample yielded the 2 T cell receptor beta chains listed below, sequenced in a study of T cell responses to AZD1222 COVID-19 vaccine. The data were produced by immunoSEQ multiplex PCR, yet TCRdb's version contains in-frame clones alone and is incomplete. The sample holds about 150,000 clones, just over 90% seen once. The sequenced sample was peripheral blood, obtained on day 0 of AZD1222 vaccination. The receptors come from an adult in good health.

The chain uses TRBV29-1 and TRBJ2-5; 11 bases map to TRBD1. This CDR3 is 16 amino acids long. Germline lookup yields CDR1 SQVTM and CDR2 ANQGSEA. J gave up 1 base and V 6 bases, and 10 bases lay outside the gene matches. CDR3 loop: CSVAPPGQGVQETQYF. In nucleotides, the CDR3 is TGCAGCGTGGCCCCCCCGGGACAGGGGGTCCAAGAGACCCAGTACTTC. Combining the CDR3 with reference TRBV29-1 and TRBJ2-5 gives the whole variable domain SAVISQKPSRDICQRGTSLTIQCQVDSQVTMMFWYRQQPGQSLTLIATANQGSEATYESGFVIDKFPISRPNLTFSTLTVSNMSPEDSSIYLCSVAPPGQGVQETQYFGPGTRLLVL.

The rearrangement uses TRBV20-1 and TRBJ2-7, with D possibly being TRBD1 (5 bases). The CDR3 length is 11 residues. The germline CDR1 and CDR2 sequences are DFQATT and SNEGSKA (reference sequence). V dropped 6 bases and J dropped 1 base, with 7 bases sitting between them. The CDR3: CSAHRSYEQYF. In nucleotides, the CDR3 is TGCAGTGCCCACAGGTCCTACGAGCAGTACTTC.